This TCR beta chain was retrieved from a study of blood T cell repertoires in COVID-19. Profiling relied on immunoSEQ multiplex PCR, and the TCRdb table lists in-frame clones only, not all of them. The sample has about 160,000 clones, 65% to 90% seen once. Sequencing was performed on peripheral blood. The source is a man in his 70s with acute or convalescent COVID-19.

CDR3 sequence: CASNPTGVHNEQFF. CDR3 in DNA: TGCGCCAGCAACCCGACAGGCGTCCACAATGAGCAGTTCTTC. The J gene is TRBJ2-1, the V gene TRBV5-1; TRBD1 is a possible D gene (6 bases). Germline V CDR1 and CDR2: SGHRS, YFSETQ. This CDR3 has 14 amino acids. The V end was cut by 6 bases, the J end by 5 bases, with 15 bases between.